The 4 T cell receptor beta chains presented below share a single source sample, sequenced in a study of blood T cell repertoires in COVID-19. Here immunoSEQ multiplex PCR was the method, and the copy in TCRdb shows in-frame clones only, minus some. The sample lists about 180,000 clones; roughly four fifths were seen once. Source material: peripheral blood. These receptors were collected from a woman in her 70s with COVID-19, enrolled during active disease.

This clone occurred a few times. The chain uses TRBV6-5 and TRBJ2-2, with a tentative D call TRBD2 (6 bases). V was shortened by 10 bases and J by 6 bases, with 15 bases between the two germline ends. The CDR3 totals 13 residues. Germline V gene sequence: CDR1 MNHEY, CDR2 SVGAGI. The CDR3 is CATGVQRSGELFF. The CDR3 nucleotides read TGTGCCACGGGGGTCCAACGGTCCGGGGAGCTGTTTTTT.

The V gene is TRBV5-1, the J gene TRBJ2-5; 7 nucleotides agree with TRBD1. The germline V gene encodes CDR1 SGHRS and CDR2 YFSETQ. With 4 bases clipped from V and 3 bases from J, the junction kept 3 bases outside the gene matches. The CDR3 covers 13 residues. As DNA, the CDR3 is TGCGCCAGCAGCCCAGGGGGTGAAGAGACCCAGTACTTC. Translating it yields CASSPGGEETQYF.

About this clone: Other DNA sequences in this specimen translate into the identical CDR3. The V call is TRBV5-1, the J call TRBJ1-3; perhaps TRBD1 as D (6 bases). CDR1 is SGHRS, CDR2 YFSETQ, per germline. V was shortened by 4 bases and J by 3 bases, with 11 bases between the two germline ends. This CDR3 spans 14 amino acids. CDR3 protein: CASSPGAGGNTIYF. The CDR3 region has the DNA TGCGCCAGCAGCCCAGGGGCCGGTGGAAACACCATATATTTT.

V gene TRBV27 combines with J gene TRBJ2-7, with TRBD1 matching 8 bases. This CDR3 has 14 amino acids. J lost 3 bases, V lost 5 bases, and 6 bases had no gene match. Germline CDR1 and CDR2: MNHEY and SMNVEV (reference sequence). The CDR3 nucleotides read TGTGCCAGCAGTACTCCGGGACAGGACTACGAGCAGTACTTC. Amino acids: CASSTPGQDYEQYF.